The rows below give T cell receptor beta chains drawn from one sample of a study of blood T cell repertoires in COVID-19. Measured with immunoSEQ multiplex PCR; TCRdb has only the in-frame clones, and not every one. The data show 220,000 or so clones, with 84% seen just once and roughly 6.2% held by the top ten. The sample taken for sequencing was PBMCs or T cells enriched from blood (not recorded which). The receptor source for this set is a woman aged 40 to 55 who had recovered from COVID-19. The CDR3 runs from the conserved cysteine through the conserved F or W. The order of the fields is V gene, J gene, clone size, D gene, CDR3 protein, CDR3 DNA. D genes are given only for firm matches. Size is stated for part of the rows, as once, few or many counts, or as a class when the clone is expanded.

TRBV10-2	TRBJ1-6	-	TRBD1	CASSEPWTGPNSPLHF	TGCGCCAGCAGTGAGCCATGGACAGGACCCAATTCACCCCTCCACTTT
TRBV29-1	TRBJ2-6	once	-	CSALGGVGANVLTF	TGCAGCGCCCTCGGCGGGGTCGGGGCCAACGTCCTGACTTTC
TRBV5-1	TRBJ2-7	-	-	CASRVLRGPYEQYF	TGCGCCAGCAGGGTGCTGCGGGGACCTTACGAGCAGTACTTC
TRBV9	TRBJ2-3	many	TRBD2	CASSISGKTDTQYF	TGTGCCAGCAGCATTAGCGGGAAAACAGATACGCAGTATTTT
TRBV9	TRBJ2-1	-	-	CASSVDPGGYNEQFF	TGTGCCAGCAGCGTAGACCCCGGAGGCTACAATGAGCAGTTCTTC
TRBV2	TRBJ2-5	-	TRBD1	CASRKVLGQLQETQYF	TGTGCCAGCAGAAAGGTCCTGGGACAGCTCCAAGAGACCCAGTACTTC
TRBV11-2	TRBJ2-3	-	-	CASSKQGYGTDTQYF	TGTGCCAGCAGCAAACAGGGATATGGCACAGATACGCAGTATTTT
TRBV9	TRBJ2-7	-	TRBD2	CASAKGGGPYEQYF	TGTGCCAGCGCTAAGGGCGGGGGACCCTACGAGCAGTACTTC
TRBV24-1	TRBJ2-5	-	-	CATSIGETQYF	TGTGCCACCTCCATCGGGGAGACCCAGTACTTC
TRBV5-4	TRBJ2-1	-	TRBD2	CASTSSGRTYNEQFF	TGTGCCAGCACCTCTAGCGGGAGGACCTACAATGAGCAGTTCTTC
TRBV3-1/TRBV3-2	TRBJ1-5	-	-	CASSQDLNQPQHF	TGTGCCAGCAGCCAAGACCTAAATCAGCCCCAGCATTTT
TRBV4-1	TRBJ1-5	-	-	CASSQEDRSGRSNQPQHF	TGCGCCAGCAGCCAAGAAGACAGGTCGGGGCGGAGCAATCAGCCCCAGCATTTT
TRBV29-1	TRBJ1-3	-	-	CSVGVKSGNTIYF	TGCAGCGTTGGAGTAAAATCTGGAAACACCATATATTTT
TRBV6-2/TRBV6-3	TRBJ1-2	-	-	CASSYRDTDPYGYTF	TGTGCCAGCAGTTACCGGGACACGGACCCATATGGCTACACCTTC
TRBV3-1/TRBV3-2	TRBJ2-1	-	TRBD2	CASSQDLAGVYNEQFF	TGTGCCAGCAGCCAAGATTTGGCGGGAGTCTACAATGAGCAGTTCTTC
TRBV29-1	TRBJ2-7	-	TRBD1	CSVEANGQGPRNEQYF	TGCAGCGTTGAAGCGAATGGACAGGGGCCACGAAACGAGCAGTACTTC
TRBV5-4	TRBJ1-2	-	TRBD1	CASSSRTGTNYGYTF	TGTGCCAGCAGCTCTCGGACAGGTACTAACTATGGCTACACCTTC
TRBV27	TRBJ2-5	-	-	CASSLWGTQETQYF	TGTGCCAGCAGTTTATGGGGCACTCAGGAGACCCAGTACTTC
TRBV3-1/TRBV3-2	TRBJ2-1	-	TRBD1	CASSQEAGGLYNEQFF	TGTGCCAGCAGCCAAGAGGCAGGGGGCCTCTACAATGAGCAGTTCTTC
TRBV15	TRBJ1-4	-	-	CATSRWQGGEKLFF	TGTGCCACCAGCAGATGGCAGGGTGGCGAAAAACTGTTTTTT
TRBV5-6	TRBJ2-5	-	-	CASSPRVGGEYQETQYF	TGTGCCAGCAGCCCCCGGGTGGGGGGAGAATACCAAGAGACCCAGTACTTC
TRBV3-1/TRBV3-2	TRBJ2-5	-	-	CASSQGAPRRETQYF	TGTGCCAGCAGCCAAGGTGCGCCGAGGCGAGAGACCCAGTACTTC
TRBV11-2	TRBJ2-1	-	-	CASSLIYNEQFF	TGTGCCAGCAGCCTAATCTACAATGAGCAGTTCTTC
TRBV19	TRBJ1-2	-	TRBD1	CASSRQGSYGYTF	TGTGCCAGTAGCAGACAGGGCTCCTATGGCTACACCTTC
TRBV15	TRBJ2-7	-	-	CATSRDRAGGTYEQYF	TGTGCCACCAGCAGAGATAGGGCAGGGGGGACCTACGAGCAGTACTTC
TRBV7-3	TRBJ1-5	-	TRBD1	CASSLGTGNQPQHF	TGTGCCAGCAGCCTGGGGACAGGCAATCAGCCCCAGCATTTT
TRBV11-2	TRBJ2-2	-	TRBD2	CASSPGLAGGLITGELFF	TGTGCCAGCAGCCCGGGACTAGCGGGAGGGCTTATAACCGGGGAGCTGTTTTTT
TRBV5-1	TRBJ2-7	-	TRBD1	CASSSGTGGYEQYF	TGCGCCAGCAGCTCCGGGACAGGGGGCTACGAGCAGTACTTC
TRBV28	TRBJ1-5	-	-	CASSLENQPQHF	TGTGCCAGCAGTTTGGAGAATCAGCCCCAGCATTTT
TRBV5-1	TRBJ2-5	-	TRBD1	CASSSPGQGHETQYF	TGCGCCAGCAGCTCCCCGGGACAGGGACACGAGACCCAGTACTTC
TRBV7-2	TRBJ2-3	-	-	CASSLRGGGSTDTQYF	TGTGCCAGCAGCTTAAGAGGCGGTGGGAGCACAGATACGCAGTATTTT
TRBV6-5	TRBJ2-7	-	-	CASSYRGTYEQYF	TGTGCCAGCAGTTACCGGGGGACCTACGAGCAGTACTTC
TRBV9	TRBJ2-3	-	-	CASSTGDFPGDTQYF	TGTGCCAGCAGCACCGGGGACTTCCCAGGGGATACGCAGTATTTT
TRBV30	TRBJ2-1	-	TRBD1	CAWSVVGTGLDEQFF	TGTGCCTGGAGTGTAGTAGGGACAGGCTTGGATGAGCAGTTCTTC
TRBV18	TRBJ1-2	few	TRBD1	CASSPPSGGGYTF	TGTGCCAGCTCACCACCTTCAGGGGGAGGCTACACCTTC
TRBV6-5	TRBJ1-5	-	TRBD1	CASSTDRDLGQPQHF	TGTGCCAGCAGTACGGACAGGGATCTGGGTCAGCCCCAGCATTTT
TRBV5-5	TRBJ1-2	-	-	CASSLDLIYGYTF	TGTGCCAGCAGCCTGGACCTAATTTATGGCTACACCTTC
TRBV27	TRBJ2-6	-	-	CASSLSAAGANVLTF	TGTGCCAGCAGTTTATCGGCAGCTGGGGCCAACGTCCTGACTTTC
TRBV19	TRBJ1-4	-	-	CASSYTGGATNEKLFF	TGTGCCAGTAGCTATACCGGAGGGGCAACTAATGAAAAACTGTTTTTT
TRBV24-1	TRBJ2-1	once	TRBD2	CATSDRTSGSFNEQFF	TGTGCCACCAGTGATCGGACTAGCGGGAGCTTTAATGAGCAGTTCTTC
TRBV7-9	TRBJ1-6	-	TRBD1	CASSSGTGNSPLHF	TGTGCCAGCAGCTCCGGGACAGGCAATTCACCCCTCCACTTT